What follows describes a single T cell receptor beta chain. What it binds is not known. There are 16 residues in the CDR3. The data belong to a study of cytomegalovirus exposure and HLA in healthy donors. Findings and caveats of the study: Cytomegalovirus-associated TCR beta chains were listed, numbering roughly 150. As a later analysis revealed, most CMV-associated TCR beta chains appeared HLA-restricted.

It was with 60 Vbeta and 13 Jbeta primers that the PCR ran. The method was immunoSEQ multiplex PCR; TCRdb's version includes in-frame clones alone and lacks a portion of them. The repertoire holds 200,000 to 250,000 clones, with about 83% as singletons. The sequence derives from a woman aged 45-65 years in good health and CMV-seropositive. The gene calls are TRBV12-2 and TRBJ1-6; the listed D gene, TRBD1, was not tested against the DNA. TRBV12-2 counts as a pseudogene. The sequenced sample consisted of PBMCs. CDR3 bases: TGTGCAAGTCGCTTACTAGCTACAGGGGAAAGATCACCCCTCCACTTT. Translating gives CASRLLATGERSPLHF.